The rows below give T cell receptor beta chains drawn from one sample of a study of cytomegalovirus exposure and HLA in healthy donors. Assay used: immunoSEQ multiplex PCR; TCRdb lists only in-frame clones, some missing. The sample holds about 75,000 clones; 65% to 90% are singletons and the top ten take approximately 17%. What was sequenced was PBMCs. The source of these receptors is a man in his 70s in good health and CMV-seropositive. Both conserved end residues are part of each CDR3. Clone size is given for some rows only: seen once, a few or many times, or a class if the clone is expanded.

size	V	J	CDR3
once	TRBV29-1	TRBJ1-1	CSASDRMNTEAFF
few	TRBV6-6	TRBJ2-5	CASSYSDRQETQYF
.	TRBV9	TRBJ1-1	CASSSGPKIEAFF
once	TRBV11-3	TRBJ2-7	CASSRDRVSEQYF
.	TRBV4-1	TRBJ1-2	CASSQDGGWGNYGYTF
.	TRBV7-9	TRBJ2-7	CASSLAGTGIHEQYF
few	TRBV5-6	TRBJ1-1	CASSLMRDTEAFF
.	TRBV28	TRBJ2-7	CASSLLGGESYEQYF
.	TRBV11-2	TRBJ2-1	CASSSGTSGRNEQFF
.	TRBV4-1	TRBJ1-6	CASSSTGLNSPLHF
.	TRBV19	TRBJ2-2	CAGRTGTGELFF
.	TRBV5-8	TRBJ2-3	CASSLGQGVTDTQYF
.	TRBV6-6	TRBJ2-7	CASASSGINYEQYF
.	TRBV7-2	TRBJ2-5	CASSYQGGWGETQYF
.	TRBV5-4	TRBJ2-5	CASRDSGQETQYF
.	TRBV11-2	TRBJ2-3	CASSQGQGRADTQYF
.	TRBV7-2	TRBJ2-1	CASSLKSGSGNEQFF
once	TRBV7-2	TRBJ2-7	CASSLDRQGRKGYEQYF
.	TRBV5-1	TRBJ1-1	CASSWGAGTGGLNTEAFF
.	TRBV19	TRBJ1-1	CASSNQGANTEAFF
.	TRBV10-1	TRBJ2-2	CASYTGTGTGELFF
.	TRBV7-2	TRBJ2-7	CASSPWTGSSYEQYF
.	TRBV4-1	TRBJ2-3	CASSRTSGTSGGAVSDTQYF
.	TRBV29-1	.	CSVETLGEGEQYF
.	TRBV6-4	TRBJ1-1	CARPLNPPGQDRSEAFF
once	TRBV15	TRBJ1-5	CATSRDRGAGNQPQHF